These 29 T cell receptor beta chains share one sample of origin, sequenced in a study of blood T cell repertoires in COVID-19. Here immunoSEQ multiplex PCR was the method, and the copy in TCRdb shows in-frame clones only, minus some. This sample carries 130,000 or so clones, about four fifths of them seen once, and the ten largest clones take around an eighth. Sequencing was carried out using peripheral blood. The receptors were sampled from a human donor in a cohort sampled during active COVID-19.

The rearrangement uses TRBV10-3 and TRBJ2-5; D is undetermined. V gave up 3 bases and J gave up 1 base, with 9 bases separating them. Germline loops: CDR1 ENHRY, CDR2 SYGVKD. This CDR3 has 14 amino acids. The CDR3 DNA reads as TGTGCCATCAGTGACAATAATAGCCAAGAGACCCAGTACTTC. As protein: CAISDNNSQETQYF.

The gene calls are TRBV11-2 and TRBJ2-1; D is uncertain. Per the germline V gene, CDR1 is SGHAT and CDR2 is FQNNGV. This CDR3 comprises 15 residues. V lost 3 bases and J 0 bases, leaving 9 bases between the germline ends. The CDR3 loop is CASSFVRSSYNEQFF. In nucleotides, the CDR3 is TGTGCCAGCAGCTTCGTCCGGAGCTCCTACAATGAGCAGTTCTTC.

This clone was counted once. The rearrangement uses TRBV7-9 and TRBJ1-1; D not resolved. Per the germline V gene, CDR1 is SEHNR and CDR2 is FQNEAQ (reference sequence). Trimming removed 5 bases from V and 1 base from J, with 8 bases in between. This CDR3 is built from 13 residues. CDR3 region: CASSATANTEAFF. CDR3 DNA: TGTGCCAGCAGCGCTACAGCGAACACTGAAGCTTTCTTT.

The chain has TRBV2 and TRBJ2-2, with TRBD1 identical over 8 bases. Germline CDR1 SNHLY, CDR2 FYNNEI. The CDR3 runs 16 residues. Trimming removed 7 bases from V and 1 base from J; junction bases left unmatched: 8. The CDR3 coding sequence is TGTGCCAGCATTGACTTGGGGACAGGGAACACCGGGGAGCTGTTTTTT. Translation gives CASIDLGTGNTGELFF.

CDR3 sequence reads: CASSMTSGASYEQYF. CDR3 nucleotide sequence: TGCGCCAGCAGCATGACTAGCGGGGCCTCCTACGAGCAGTACTTC. The chain combines TRBV5-1 with TRBJ2-7; TRBD2 matches 11 bases. V lost 4 bases and J lost 0; bases outside the gene matches: 3. Germline V lookup: CDR1 SGHRS, CDR2 YFSETQ. The CDR3 loop spans 15 amino acids.

The genes are TRBV5-1 and TRBJ2-7; 9 bases line up with TRBD2. The V gene end was trimmed by 4 bases and the J gene end by 4 bases; junction bases not matched to a gene: 9. This CDR3 has 15 residues. Germline V gives CDR1 SGHRS, CDR2 YFSETQ. The CDR3 here is CASSTGSLAGYEQYF. For the CDR3, the DNA is TGCGCCAGCAGCACCGGTAGTCTAGCGGGGTACGAGCAGTACTTC.

The chain employs TRBV7-2 and TRBJ2-1, with 9 nucleotides matching TRBD1. There are 15 residues in the CDR3. After removal of 10 bases from V and 8 bases from J, the junction contained 15 bases not matched to a gene. Germline CDR1 reads SGHTA; CDR2 reads FQGNSA. For the CDR3, the DNA is TGTGCCACCTCACGACAGGGGGGCGAGATGTATGAGCAGTTCTTC. It is translated as CATSRQGGEMYEQFF.

The chain has TRBV6-5 and TRBJ2-5; D possibly corresponds to TRBD1 (5 bases). V lost 6 bases, J lost 5 bases, and 13 bases lay in between. The length of the CDR3 is 13 residues. From germline, CDR1 is MNHEY and CDR2 SVGAGI. The CDR3 nucleotides read TGTGCCAGCAGAGATGGGGCCGGGGAGACCCAGTACTTC. Protein: CASRDGAGETQYF.

This chain joins TRBV2 and TRBJ2-2; TRBD1 might be the D (5 bases). The germline V gene has CDR1 SNHLY and CDR2 FYNNEI. V was pared by 4 bases and J by 6 bases, with 12 bases between. The CDR3 is made up of 14 amino acids. The CDR3 protein is CASSGLQGSGELFF. CDR3 coding DNA: TGTGCCAGCAGTGGTCTTCAGGGCTCCGGGGAGCTGTTTTTT. Variable domain in full (rest from reference TRBV2 and TRBJ2-2): EPEVTQTPSHQVTQMGQEVILRCVPISNHLYFYWYRQILGQKVEFLVSFYNNEISEKSEIFDDQFSVERPDGSNFTLKIRSTKLEDSAMYFCASSGLQGSGELFFGEGSRLTVL.

This clone was observed a few times. The J gene is TRBJ1-1, the V gene TRBV7-2; D ambiguous. The germline V gene encodes CDR1 SGHTA and CDR2 FQGNSA. Trimming shortened V by 1 base and J by 6 bases, and 12 bases separated the two germline ends. This CDR3 region has 14 residues. This chain's CDR3 is CASSLDPNSSEAFF. In DNA, the CDR3 is TGTGCCAGCAGCTTAGATCCCAACAGTTCTGAAGCTTTCTTT.

The chain combines TRBV5-1 with TRBJ1-4, with D possibly TRBD1 on 5 matching bases. Germline lookup yields CDR1 SGHRS and CDR2 YFSETQ. Trimming stripped 5 bases from V and 0 bases from J, with 8 bases between. This CDR3 is built from 14 residues. CDR3 DNA sequence: TGCGCCAGCAGACAGGATGCAACTAATGAAAAACTGTTTTTT. This gives the protein CASRQDATNEKLFF.

The chain uses TRBV27 and TRBJ2-1, with 11 bases matching TRBD2. The CDR3 covers 19 residues. Germline V gene data show CDR1 as MNHEY and CDR2 as SMNVEV (reference sequence). With V trimmed by 3 bases and J by 1 base, 11 bases remained unmatched. The CDR3 loop is CASSFPSSGGRMSYNEQFF. CDR3 nucleotide sequence: TGTGCCAGCAGTTTCCCTTCTAGCGGGGGGAGAATGTCCTACAATGAGCAGTTCTTC.

J is TRBJ2-3 and V is TRBV5-1; 8 bases agree with TRBD2. From germline, CDR1 is SGHRS and CDR2 YFSETQ. The CDR3 spans 14 residues. Germline trimming cut 3 bases from V and 6 bases from J; bases unmatched to any gene: 6. The chain's CDR3 is CASSYSGVGDTQYF. The CDR3 DNA sequence: TGCGCCAGCAGCTATAGCGGGGTTGGGGATACGCAGTATTTT.

The chain employs TRBV6-5 and TRBJ1-4; a possible D gene is TRBD1 (5 bases). The CDR3 length is 15 residues. V lost 0 bases to trimming and J lost 7 bases, with 12 bases between them. Germline V gene sequence: CDR1 MNHEY, CDR2 SVGAGI. CDR3 sequence: CASSYSGQPVEKLFF. The CDR3 DNA is TGTGCCAGCAGTTACTCGGGGCAGCCTGTTGAAAAACTGTTTTTT.

The V call is TRBV25-1, the J call TRBJ2-5, with 9 bases that match TRBD1. The V segment lost 4 bases and the J segment 2 bases; nucleotides outside the gene matches: 8. Per the germline V gene, CDR1 is MGHDK and CDR2 is SYGVNS. The CDR3 has 16 residues. CDR3 region: CASSAAGTGPQETQYF. CDR3 nucleotides: TGTGCCAGCAGTGCCGCCGGGACAGGGCCACAAGAGACCCAGTACTTC.

The chain carries TRBV12-3 or TRBV12-4 and TRBJ1-2; D gene ambiguous. This CDR3 has 13 amino acids. V gave up 1 base and J gave up 3 bases, with 6 bases separating them. CDR3 sequence: CASSLGEYYGYTF. DNA for the CDR3: TGTGCCAGCAGTTTAGGGGAGTACTATGGCTACACCTTC.

The J gene is TRBJ2-5, the V gene TRBV7-9, with 9 bases lining up with TRBD2. CDR1 is SEHNR, CDR2 FQNEAQ, per germline (reference sequence). The trim removed 4 bases at V and 3 bases at J, leaving 9 bases unmatched. The CDR3 consists of 16 residues. The CDR3 bases are TGTGCCAGCAGCTCGATCGGGCGGGGGGGCAAAGAGACCCAGTACTTC. Translated, it gives CASSSIGRGGKETQYF. Full variable domain (outside the CDR3, taken from reference TRBV7-9 and TRBJ2-5): DTGVSQNPRHKITKRGQNVTFRCDPISEHNRLYWYRQTLGQGPEFLTYFQNEAQLEKSRLLSDRFSAERPKGSFSTLEIQRTEQGDSAMYLCASSSIGRGGKETQYFGPGTRLLVL.

The CDR3 loop reads CASSPRSRTGPDTQYF. As DNA, the CDR3 is TGTGCCAGCTCACCACGGTCCAGGACAGGACCAGATACGCAGTATTTT. The chain links TRBV18 to TRBJ2-3, with TRBD1 matching 7 bases. The CDR3 totals 16 residues. The V segment lost 1 base and the J segment 4 bases; nucleotides outside the gene matches: 8. Per the germline V gene, CDR1 is KGHSH and CDR2 is LQKENI.

This rearrangement joins TRBV7-2 to TRBJ2-5, with TRBD1 identical over 7 bases. There are 16 residues in the CDR3. Trimming removed 1 base from V and 2 bases from J; junction bases left unmatched: 7. From germline, CDR1 is SGHTA and CDR2 FQGNSA. CDR3: CASSLVLRGPQETQYF. The CDR3 DNA sequence: TGTGCCAGCAGCTTAGTGCTTAGGGGGCCTCAAGAGACCCAGTACTTC. The full variable domain, in which reference TRBV7-2 and TRBJ2-5 provide the parts outside the CDR3, is GAGVSQSPSNKVTEKGKDVELRCDPISGHTALYWYRQSLGQGLEFLIYFQGNSAPDKSGLPSDRFSAERTGGSVSTLTIQRTQQEDSAVYLCASSLVLRGPQETQYFGPGTRLLVL.

This clone was found once. The rearrangement links TRBV28 to TRBJ2-1, with 13 bases identical to TRBD2. Trimming removed 5 bases from V and 0 bases from J; junction bases left unmatched: 7. The CDR3 covers 18 residues. The germline V gene has CDR1 MDHEN and CDR2 SYDVKM. CDR3 bases: TGTGCCAGCAGTGGAAAGGGACTAGCGGGGAGCTCCTACAATGAGCAGTTCTTC. It translates to CASSGKGLAGSSYNEQFF. The full variable domain, its missing parts supplied by reference TRBV28 and TRBJ2-1, is DVKVTQSSRYLVKRTGEKVFLECVQDMDHENMFWYRQDPGLGLRLIYFSYDVKMKEKGDIPEGYSVSREKKERFSLILESASTNQTSMYLCASSGKGLAGSSYNEQFFGPGTRLTVL.

The rearrangement uses TRBV18 and TRBJ2-7; D may be TRBD2 (6 bases). Per germline, CDR1 KGHSH and CDR2 LQKENI. The CDR3 spans 16 residues. Trimming stripped 5 bases from V and 6 bases from J, with 23 bases between. The CDR3: CASSANRDSKFGEQYF. The CDR3 DNA reads as TGTGCCAGCTCAGCGAACCGGGACTCAAAATTCGGCGAGCAGTACTTC.

The chain joins TRBV6-5 to TRBJ2-1; D is possibly TRBD1 (5 bases). The CDR3 is 13 residues long. V was trimmed by 5 bases and J by 8 bases, leaving 13 bases between them. CDR1 and CDR2 from the germline V gene are MNHEY and SVGAGI. CDR3 nucleotide sequence: TGTGCCAGCAGTCCCCAGACAGAACATGAGCAGTTCTTC. Translation: CASSPQTEHEQFF.

This clone has only one observation. The V gene is TRBV3-1 (or the pseudogene TRBV3-2), the J gene TRBJ1-1; D unresolved. Germline CDR1 LGHDT, CDR2 YNNKEL (reference sequence). V lost 1 base to trimming and J lost 2 bases, with 14 bases between them. The length of the CDR3 is 16 residues. The CDR3 is CASSQGYKALNTEAFF. The CDR3 DNA reads as TGTGCCAGCAGCCAAGGGTATAAAGCTTTAAACACTGAAGCTTTCTTT.

The CDR3 is CASSFGGSGNTIYF. The CDR3 nucleotides read TGTGCCAGCAGCTTCGGGGGTTCTGGAAACACCATATATTTT. The chain carries TRBV7-9 and TRBJ1-3, with a possible D match to TRBD1 (5 bases). The germline gives CDR1 SEHNR, CDR2 FQNEAQ (reference sequence). Between the trimmed V and J ends, which lost 3 bases and 1 base, there was a span of 7 bases. This CDR3 has 14 residues.

The V call is TRBV2, the J call TRBJ2-3, with TRBD1 matching over 8 bases. Germline V gene data show CDR1 as SNHLY and CDR2 as FYNNEI. The CDR3 has 15 residues. The V gene end was trimmed by 4 bases and the J gene end by 6 bases; junction bases not matched to a gene: 9. The CDR3 region is CASSALGTGPDTQYF. The CDR3 DNA reads TGTGCCAGCAGTGCCCTTGGGACAGGTCCCGATACGCAGTATTTT.

This clone was counted only a few times. V and J are TRBV5-8 and TRBJ1-1, with D tentatively TRBD1 (6 bases). V dropped 4 bases and J dropped 9 bases, with 13 bases sitting between them. The V gene's germline CDR1 is SGHTS and CDR2 YDEGEE. The CDR3 has 12 amino acids. CDR3: CASSPRQEKAFF. DNA of the CDR3: TGTGCCAGCAGCCCTAGACAGGAGAAAGCTTTCTTT.

V and J are TRBV7-2 and TRBJ1-4; 9 positions agree with TRBD1. This CDR3 contains 15 residues. V lost 5 bases to trimming and J lost 6 bases; unmatched junction nucleotides: 7. The V gene's germline CDR1 is SGHTA and CDR2 FQGNSA. The CDR3 is CASSQFRDRDEKLFF. DNA for the CDR3: TGTGCCAGCAGCCAGTTCCGGGACAGGGATGAAAAACTGTTTTTT. Using reference TRBV7-2 and TRBJ1-4 for the parts outside the CDR3, the full variable domain is GAGVSQSPSNKVTEKGKDVELRCDPISGHTALYWYRQSLGQGLEFLIYFQGNSAPDKSGLPSDRFSAERTGGSVSTLTIQRTQQEDSAVYLCASSQFRDRDEKLFFGSGTQLSVL.

V and J are TRBV6-5 and TRBJ1-3, with 7 bases lining up with TRBD1. Germline-derived CDR1 and CDR2 are MNHEY and SVGAGI. This CDR3 spans 16 amino acids. V gave up 2 bases and J gave up 3 bases; unmatched junction bases: 7. CDR3 nucleotide sequence: TGTGCCAGCAGTTACCGAGGGGGCTCACTTGGAAACACCATATATTTT. Residues: CASSYRGGSLGNTIYF.

The chain couples TRBV28 to TRBJ2-7, with TRBD1 as a possible D gene (6 bases). This CDR3 contains 13 residues. Looked up from germline, CDR1 is MDHEN and CDR2 is SYDVKM. Trimming shortened V by 5 bases and J by 3 bases, and 11 bases separated the two germline ends. The CDR3 here is CASSPGQSYEQYF. The CDR3 region has the DNA TGTGCCAGCAGTCCAGGACAGAGCTACGAGCAGTACTTC. The whole variable domain, filled in from reference TRBV28 and TRBJ2-7, reads DVKVTQSSRYLVKRTGEKVFLECVQDMDHENMFWYRQDPGLGLRLIYFSYDVKMKEKGDIPEGYSVSREKKERFSLILESASTNQTSMYLCASSPGQSYEQYFGPGTRLTVT.